This note documents a single T cell receptor beta chain sequence. The antigen is unknown. This sample was taken from a study of OX40 agonist ivuxolimab in advanced cancers. Study information: The patients got ivuxolimab, which is an agonistic anti-OX40 (CD134) antibody. Mean age approximately 61 years, range about 20 to 85; 82.7% male.

General observations from the study: Averaging showed that CD8+ T cells had more expanded clones than CD4+ did.

Produced via immunoSEQ multiplex PCR; TCRdb's table is partial and in-frame only. The sample holds 70,000 to 100,000 clones, 86% seen once. This CDR3 region has 16 residues. V dropped 0 bases and J dropped 0 bases, with 9 bases sitting between them. Germline V gene data show CDR1 as SGHRS and CDR2 as YFSETQ. Sequencing used CD4+ or CD8+ T cells sorted from blood, obtained in a trial of the OX40 agonist ivuxolimab. The V call is TRBV5-1, the J call TRBJ2-2; possible D gene TRBD2, 6 bases. The TCR sequence derives from an adult with an advanced solid tumor such as melanoma, head and neck, liver or kidney cancer. CDR3 sequence (DNA): TGCGCCAGCAGCTTGGATCCTAGCGCGAACACCGGGGAGCTGTTTTTT. Residues: CASSLDPSANTGELFF.